This T cell receptor (beta chain) comes out of a study of T cell responses to AZD1222 COVID-19 vaccine. As regards this clone: Its antigen is not identified.

General observations from the study: Unmutated variant regions are reportedly the target of nearly half of TCRs that are spike-specific. The number of AZD1222 recipients seropositive at baseline was only five to seven. Sampling that yielded the repertoires occurred only after the peak T cell response.

Germline V gene data show CDR1 as SGHAT and CDR2 as FQNNGV. V trimming: 4 bases; J trimming: 7 bases; junction bases outside the gene matches: 12. The length of the CDR3 is 15 residues. Using immunoSEQ multiplex PCR, the repertoire was profiled, and TCRdb retains in-frame clones only, with some absent. This sample has some 200,000 clones, with 93% found just once. This material consisted of peripheral blood, taken on day 0 of MenACWY control vaccination. The V call is TRBV11-2, the J call TRBJ1-1; TRBD1 matches 7 bases. The receptor was derived from an adult in good health. This CDR3 is CASSYVDRAQDEAFF. In nucleotides, the CDR3 is TGTGCCAGCAGCTACGTAGACAGGGCCCAGGATGAAGCTTTCTTT.